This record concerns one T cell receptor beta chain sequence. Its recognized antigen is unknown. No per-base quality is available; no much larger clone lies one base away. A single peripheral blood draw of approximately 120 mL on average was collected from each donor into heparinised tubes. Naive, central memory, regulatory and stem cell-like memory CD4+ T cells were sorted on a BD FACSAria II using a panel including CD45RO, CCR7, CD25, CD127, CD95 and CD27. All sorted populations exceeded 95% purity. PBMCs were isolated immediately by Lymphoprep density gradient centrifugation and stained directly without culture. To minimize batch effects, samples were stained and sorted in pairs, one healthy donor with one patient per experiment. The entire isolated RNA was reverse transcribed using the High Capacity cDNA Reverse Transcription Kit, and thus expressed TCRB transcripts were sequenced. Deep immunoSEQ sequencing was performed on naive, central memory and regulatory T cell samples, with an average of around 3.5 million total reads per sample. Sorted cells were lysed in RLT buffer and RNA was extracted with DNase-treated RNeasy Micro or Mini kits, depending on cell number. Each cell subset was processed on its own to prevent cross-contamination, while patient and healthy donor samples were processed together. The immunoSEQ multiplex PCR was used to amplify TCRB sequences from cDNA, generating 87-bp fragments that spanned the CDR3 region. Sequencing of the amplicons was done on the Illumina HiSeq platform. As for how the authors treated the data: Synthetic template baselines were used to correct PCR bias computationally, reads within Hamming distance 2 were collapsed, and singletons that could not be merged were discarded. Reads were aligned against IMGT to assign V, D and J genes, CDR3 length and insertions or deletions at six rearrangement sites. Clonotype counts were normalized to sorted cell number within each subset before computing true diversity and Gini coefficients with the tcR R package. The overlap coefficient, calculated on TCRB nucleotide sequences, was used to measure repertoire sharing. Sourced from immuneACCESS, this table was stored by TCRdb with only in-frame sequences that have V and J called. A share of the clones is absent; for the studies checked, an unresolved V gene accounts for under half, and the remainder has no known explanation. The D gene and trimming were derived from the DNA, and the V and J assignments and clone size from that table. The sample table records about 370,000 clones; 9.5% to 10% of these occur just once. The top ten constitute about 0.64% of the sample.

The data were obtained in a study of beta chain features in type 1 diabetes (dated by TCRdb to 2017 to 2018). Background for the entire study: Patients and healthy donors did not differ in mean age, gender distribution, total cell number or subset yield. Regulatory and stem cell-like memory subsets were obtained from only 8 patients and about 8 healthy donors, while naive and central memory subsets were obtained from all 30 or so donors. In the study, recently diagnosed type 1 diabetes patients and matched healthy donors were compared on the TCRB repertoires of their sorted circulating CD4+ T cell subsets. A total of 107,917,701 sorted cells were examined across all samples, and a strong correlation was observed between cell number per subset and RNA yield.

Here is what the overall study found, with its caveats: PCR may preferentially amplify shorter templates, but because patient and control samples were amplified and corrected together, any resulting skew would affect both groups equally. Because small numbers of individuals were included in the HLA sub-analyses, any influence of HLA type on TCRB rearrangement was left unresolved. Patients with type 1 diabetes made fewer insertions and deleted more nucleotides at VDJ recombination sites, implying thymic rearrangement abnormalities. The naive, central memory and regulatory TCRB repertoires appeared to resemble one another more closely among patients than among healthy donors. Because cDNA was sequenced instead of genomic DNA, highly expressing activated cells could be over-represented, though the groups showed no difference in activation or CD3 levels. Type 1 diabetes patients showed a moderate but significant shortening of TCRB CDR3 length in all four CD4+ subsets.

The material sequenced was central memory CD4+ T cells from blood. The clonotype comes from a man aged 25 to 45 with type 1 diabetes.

The nucleotide sequence is given as TGTGCCAGCAGGTATGGGACAGGTCAGGGCGAGCAGTACTTC. Its protein is CASRYGTGQGEQYF. The chain couples TRBV7-3 to TRBJ2-5; TRBD1 fits 8 bases in the junction. The J call may be in error: the DNA end matches TRBJ2-7 better. For CDR1 and CDR2, the germline V gene lists SGHTA and FQGTGA. The CDR3 numbers 14 residues from cysteine through phenylalanine. Only the CDR3 DNA is retained, 42 bases long and in frame from the first base.